This TCR beta chain was sequenced in a study of beta chain features in type 1 diabetes. Overall study results and limits: The similarity of naive, central memory and Treg TCRB repertoires appeared greater among patients than among healthy donors. Diminished insertions and augmented deletions at VDJ junctions characterized type 1 diabetes patients. A moderate, significant TCRB CDR3 shortening appeared in type 1 diabetes across four CD4+ subsets.

The CDR3 sequence is 13 residues long. With 6 bases removed from V and 4 bases from J, the gap between germline ends came to 10 bases. Germline V gives CDR1 SGHTA, CDR2 FQGNSA. As every portion of the isolated RNA was reverse transcribed, the sequencing read expressed TCRB transcripts. The data were produced by immunoSEQ multiplex PCR, yet TCRdb's version contains in-frame clones alone and is incomplete. This sample carries under 350,000 clones, roughly an eighth of them seen once, and the ten largest clones take approximately 0.015%. For this clone: Its antigen is unidentified.

Central memory, naive, regulatory and stem cell-like memory CD4+ cells were sorted by CD45RO/CCR7/CD25/CD127/CD95/CD27. Source material: naive CD4+ T cells from blood. The clonotype was recovered from a man aged 25 to 40 with type 1 diabetes. This rearrangement joins TRBV7-2 to TRBJ1-3; the D is unclear. The CDR3 here is CASRPAGGNTIYF. The CDR3, as DNA: TGTGCCAGCAGGCCCGCAGGCGGAAACACCATATATTTT.